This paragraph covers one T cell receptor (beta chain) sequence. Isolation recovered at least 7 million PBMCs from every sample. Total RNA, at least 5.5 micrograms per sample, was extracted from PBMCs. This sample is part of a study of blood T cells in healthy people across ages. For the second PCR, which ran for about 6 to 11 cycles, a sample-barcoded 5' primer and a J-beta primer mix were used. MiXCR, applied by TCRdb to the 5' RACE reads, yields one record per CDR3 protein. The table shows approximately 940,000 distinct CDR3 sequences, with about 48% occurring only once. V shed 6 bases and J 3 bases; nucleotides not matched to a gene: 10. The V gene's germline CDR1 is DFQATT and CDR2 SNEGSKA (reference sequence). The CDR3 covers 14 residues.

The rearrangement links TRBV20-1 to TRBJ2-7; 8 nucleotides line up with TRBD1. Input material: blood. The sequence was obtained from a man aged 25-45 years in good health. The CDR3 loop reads CSARLDRDFYEQYF. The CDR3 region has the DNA TGCAGTGCAAGACTGGACAGGGATTTCTACGAGCAGTACTTC.